A selection of T cell receptor beta chains follows, all from one sample in a study of PD-1 blockade in classical Hodgkin lymphoma. Profiled with immunoSEQ multiplex PCR; TCRdb holds only in-frame clones, not every one. Found here are about 64,000 clones, 75% to 95% of them singletons; the top ten hold around 10%. The specimen comprised peripheral blood mononuclear cells (PBMCs), sampled before the fourth cycle of nivolumab. The receptors here all came from a human donor with classical Hodgkin lymphoma. CDR3s leave out the opening cysteine and the closing phenylalanine or tryptophan.

v_call cdr3_aa
TRBV4-1 ASSQDHGTGNTEAF
TRBV4-2 ASSQDQGGYT
TRBV27 ASSFTGAGELF
TRBV7-9 ASSADPHSGNTIY
TRBV5-4 ASHSTGALDEQF
TRBV19 ASSDGLAANEQF
TRBV7-9 ASSFTGAGHPTGGYT
TRBV19 ASSFSSGGPREQY
TRBV27 ASSLLRGNEQF
TRBV19 ASGSQPQH
TRBV5-4 ASRYGLAVGDTQY
TRBV27 ASSSRQGALDYGYT
TRBV19 ASSQRPQDGTDTQY
TRBV6-5 ASSYSTGSNQPQH
TRBV11-2 ASSFGASGYT